A single sample is the source of the 11 T cell receptor beta chains below, sequenced in a study of blood T cell repertoires in COVID-19. Clones were sequenced by immunoSEQ multiplex PCR, and TCRdb holds only the in-frame ones, with some missing. Found here are under 200,000 clones, approximately 80% of them singletons; the top ten hold less than 2%. Sequencing was performed on peripheral blood. All receptors derive from a human donor in a cohort sampled during active COVID-19.

The CDR3: CASGNPGTSGVRSYEQYF. The CDR3 bases are TGTGCCAGCGGGAATCCCGGGACTAGCGGGGTCCGGTCCTACGAGCAGTACTTC. This chain links TRBV7-2 with TRBJ2-7; 13 bases are a match to TRBD2. V was pared by 8 bases and J by 1 base, with 14 bases of the junction left unmatched. There are 18 residues in the CDR3. The germline V gene has CDR1 SGHTA and CDR2 FQGNSA.

The chain is built from TRBV20-1 and TRBJ2-5; possible D gene TRBD1, 5 bases. The germline CDR1 and CDR2 sequences are DFQATT and SNEGSKA (reference sequence). Trimming took 3 bases from V and 1 from J, leaving 9 bases between them. The CDR3 runs 13 residues. CDR3 sequence reads: CSASARVQETQYF. Here the CDR3 DNA reads TGCAGTGCTAGTGCCAGGGTCCAAGAGACCCAGTACTTC.

The gene calls are TRBV19 and TRBJ1-5; D ambiguous. Trimming left V 9 bases short and J 0 bases short, with 15 bases between. The germline gives CDR1 LNHDA, CDR2 SQIVND (reference sequence). The length of the CDR3 is 15 residues. CDR3 bases: TGTGCCAGCAGCGTCTCCTTCTTTAGCAATCAGCCCCAGCATTTT. Its protein product is CASSVSFFSNQPQHF. Complete variable domain (other parts from reference TRBV19 and TRBJ1-5): DGGITQSPKYLFRKEGQNVTLSCEQNLNHDAMYWYRQDPGQGLRLIYYSQIVNDFQKGDIAEGYSVSREKKESFPLTVTSAQKNPTAFYLCASSVSFFSNQPQHFGDGTRLSIL.

A few counts support this clone. A read error may produce the germline difference seen at one junction end. The genes are TRBV7-7 and TRBJ2-2; 9 bases are a match to TRBD2. Germline CDR1 is SSHAT and CDR2 is FNYEAQ (reference sequence). The CDR3 covers 17 residues. The chain's CDR3 is CASSSYVAGAYTGELFF. The CDR3 nucleotides are TGTGCTAGCAGCTCCTACGTAGCGGGAGCTTACACCGGGGAGCTGTTTTTT.

The chain uses TRBV6-4 and TRBJ1-5; 10 nucleotides line up with TRBD1. CDR1 MRHNA and CDR2 SNTAGT come from the germline V gene. The CDR3 is 15 residues long. With V trimmed by 2 bases and J by 9 bases, 7 bases remained unmatched. CDR3 coding DNA: TGTGCCAGCAGTGACGACAGGGGGCGGGTGTGGCCCCAGCATTTT. This codes for CASSDDRGRVWPQHF.

The chain has TRBV7-2 and TRBJ2-5; perhaps TRBD2 as D (5 bases). The V and J ends lost 5 bases and 4 bases respectively, with 20 bases between them. Germline V gives CDR1 SGHTA, CDR2 FQGNSA. The CDR3 is 16 amino acids. The CDR3 DNA follows: TGTGCCAGCAGCCCCAGTCGGGCGGGTTTAGGAGAGACCCAGTACTTC. Translation: CASSPSRAGLGETQYF. Full variable domain (rest looked up from reference TRBV7-2 and TRBJ2-5): GAGVSQSPSNKVTEKGKDVELRCDPISGHTALYWYRQSLGQGLEFLIYFQGNSAPDKSGLPSDRFSAERTGGSVSTLTIQRTQQEDSAVYLCASSPSRAGLGETQYFGPGTRLLVL.

This clone has more than one count but fewer than ten. V usage is TRBV7-3 and J usage is TRBJ2-7; 11 bases line up with TRBD1. After removal of 0 bases from V and 6 bases from J, the junction contained 7 bases not matched to a gene. CDR3 size: 16 residues. Germline CDR1 reads SGHTA; CDR2 reads FQGTGA. The CDR3, as DNA: TGTGCCAGCAGCTTAACTAGGGACAGGGGGTTCGGCGAGCAGTACTTC. Amino acid sequence: CASSLTRDRGFGEQYF.

DNA of the CDR3: TGTGCCAGCAGTTCCGCAGGGGCGGCAGATACGCAGTATTTT. It is translated as CASSSAGAADTQYF. The rearrangement joins TRBV27 to TRBJ2-3; possibly TRBD1 for D (6 bases). V was shortened by 4 bases and J by 4 bases, with 12 bases between the two germline ends. The V gene's germline CDR1 is MNHEY and CDR2 SMNVEV (reference sequence). The CDR3 sequence is 14 residues long.

The chain is built from TRBV18 and TRBJ1-1; TRBD1 matches at 7 bases. The V gene end was trimmed by 6 bases and the J gene end by 0 bases; junction bases not matched to a gene: 10. The length of the CDR3 is 16 residues. Germline V CDR1 and CDR2: KGHSH, LQKENI. The chain's CDR3 is CASSLSTGTMNTEAFF. CDR3 sequence (DNA): TGTGCCAGCTCTCTCTCGACAGGGACCATGAACACTGAAGCTTTCTTT.

In its sample, this clone was seen a few times. V is TRBV3-1 (or the pseudogene TRBV3-2) and J is TRBJ2-3; D call uncertain. Trimming stripped 2 bases from V and 1 base from J, with 10 bases between. The CDR3 length is 15 residues. The V gene's germline CDR1 is LGHDT and CDR2 YNNKEL (reference sequence). CDR3 residues: CASSQRTTRTDTQYF. The DNA of the CDR3 is TGTGCCAGCAGCCAACGTACTACCCGCACAGATACGCAGTATTTT.

Concerning this clone: Germline and junction disagree at one end, which may indicate a read error. The rearrangement uses TRBV9 and TRBJ2-1; no reliable D call. This CDR3 has 11 amino acids. Per the germline V gene, CDR1 is SGDLS and CDR2 is YYNGEE. CDR3 bases: TGTGCCAGCAGCTCCAACAATGAGCAGTTCTTC. It yields the protein CASSSNNEQFF.